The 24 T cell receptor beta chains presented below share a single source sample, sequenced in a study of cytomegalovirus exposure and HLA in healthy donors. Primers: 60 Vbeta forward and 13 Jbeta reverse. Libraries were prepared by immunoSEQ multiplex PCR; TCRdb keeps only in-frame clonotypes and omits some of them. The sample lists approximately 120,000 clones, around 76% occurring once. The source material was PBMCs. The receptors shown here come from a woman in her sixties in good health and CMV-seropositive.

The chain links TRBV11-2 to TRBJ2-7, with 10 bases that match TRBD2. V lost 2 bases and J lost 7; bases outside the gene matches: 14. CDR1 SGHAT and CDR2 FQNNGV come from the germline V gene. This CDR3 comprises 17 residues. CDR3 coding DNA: TGTGCCAGCAGCTTACCGTCTAGCGGGGGAGACGTGCGGGAGCAGTACTTC. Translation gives CASSLPSSGGDVREQYF.

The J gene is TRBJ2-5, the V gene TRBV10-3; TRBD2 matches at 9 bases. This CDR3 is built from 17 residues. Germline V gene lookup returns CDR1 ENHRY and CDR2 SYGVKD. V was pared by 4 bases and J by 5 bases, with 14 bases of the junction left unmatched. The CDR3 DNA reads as TGTGCCATCAGTGGTCAAGGAGCGGGGGGTGGGTCGGAGACCCAGTACTTC. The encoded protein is CAISGQGAGGGSETQYF.

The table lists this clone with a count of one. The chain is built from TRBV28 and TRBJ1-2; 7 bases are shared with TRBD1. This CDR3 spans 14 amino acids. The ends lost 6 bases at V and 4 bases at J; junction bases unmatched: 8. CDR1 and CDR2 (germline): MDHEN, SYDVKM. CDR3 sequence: CASRTSGGGYGYTF. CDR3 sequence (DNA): TGTGCCAGCAGAACCTCAGGGGGAGGCTATGGCTACACCTTC.

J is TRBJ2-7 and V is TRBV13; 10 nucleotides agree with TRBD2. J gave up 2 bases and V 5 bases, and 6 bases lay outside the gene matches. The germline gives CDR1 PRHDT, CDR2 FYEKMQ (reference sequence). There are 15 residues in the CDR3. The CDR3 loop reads CASSPRTSGAYEQYF. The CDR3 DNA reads TGTGCCAGCAGCCCGCGGACTAGCGGAGCCTACGAGCAGTACTTC.

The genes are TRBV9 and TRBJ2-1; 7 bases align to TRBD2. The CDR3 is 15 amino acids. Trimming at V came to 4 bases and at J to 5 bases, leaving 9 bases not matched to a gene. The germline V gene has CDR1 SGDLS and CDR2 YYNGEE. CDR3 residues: CASSPGLAADNEQFF. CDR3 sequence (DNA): TGTGCCAGCAGCCCCGGGCTAGCGGCTGACAATGAGCAGTTCTTC.

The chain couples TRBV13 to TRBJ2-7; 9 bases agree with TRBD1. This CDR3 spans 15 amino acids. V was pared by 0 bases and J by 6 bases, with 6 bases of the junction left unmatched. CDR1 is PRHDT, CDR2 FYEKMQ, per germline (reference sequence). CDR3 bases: TGTGCCAGCAGCTTAGGCGCAGGGACAGGGCCCGAGCAGTACTTC. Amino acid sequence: CASSLGAGTGPEQYF.

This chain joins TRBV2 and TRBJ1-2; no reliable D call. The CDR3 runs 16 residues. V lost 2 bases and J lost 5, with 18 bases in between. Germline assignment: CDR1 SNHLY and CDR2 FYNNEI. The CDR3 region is CASSEPRGSLSYGYTF. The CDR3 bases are TGTGCCAGCAGTGAACCCCGTGGGAGCCTGTCGTATGGCTACACCTTC.

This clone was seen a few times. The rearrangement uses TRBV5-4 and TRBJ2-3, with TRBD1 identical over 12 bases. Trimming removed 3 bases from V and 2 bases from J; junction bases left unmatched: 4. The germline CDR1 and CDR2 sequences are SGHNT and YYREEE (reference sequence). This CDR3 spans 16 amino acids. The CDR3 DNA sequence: TGTGCCAGCAGCTGGGGACAGGGGGCTCTCACAGATACGCAGTATTTT. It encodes CASSWGQGALTDTQYF.

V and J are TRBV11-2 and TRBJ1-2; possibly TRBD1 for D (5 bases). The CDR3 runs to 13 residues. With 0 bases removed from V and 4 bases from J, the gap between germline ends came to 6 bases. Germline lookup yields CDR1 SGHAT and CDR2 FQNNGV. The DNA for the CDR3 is TGTGCCAGCAGCTTAGACAGGGCCTATGGCTACACCTTC. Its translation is CASSLDRAYGYTF.

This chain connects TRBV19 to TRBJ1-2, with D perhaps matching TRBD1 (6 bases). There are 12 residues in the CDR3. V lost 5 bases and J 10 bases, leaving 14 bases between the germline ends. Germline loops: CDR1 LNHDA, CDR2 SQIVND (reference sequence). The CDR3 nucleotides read TGTGCCAGTAGTCCCCAGGGGCAGGCCTACACCTTC. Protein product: CASSPQGQAYTF.

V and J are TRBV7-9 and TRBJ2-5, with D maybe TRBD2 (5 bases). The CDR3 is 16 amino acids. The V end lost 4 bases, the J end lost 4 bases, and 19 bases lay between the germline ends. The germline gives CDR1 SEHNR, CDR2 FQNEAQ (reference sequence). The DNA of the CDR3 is TGTGCCAGCAGCTCTGGGCGGGCACCGAAGGGAGAGACCCAGTACTTC. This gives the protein CASSSGRAPKGETQYF. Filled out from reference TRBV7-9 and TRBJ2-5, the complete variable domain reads DTGVSQNPRHKITKRGQNVTFRCDPISEHNRLYWYRQTLGQGPEFLTYFQNEAQLEKSRLLSDRFSAERPKGSFSTLEIQRTEQGDSAMYLCASSSGRAPKGETQYFGPGTRLLVL.

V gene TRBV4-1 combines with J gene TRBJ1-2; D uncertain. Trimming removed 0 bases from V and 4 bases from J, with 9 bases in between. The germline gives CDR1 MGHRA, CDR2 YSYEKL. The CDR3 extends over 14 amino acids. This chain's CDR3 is CASSQDWGGYGYTF. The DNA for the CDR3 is TGCGCCAGCAGCCAAGATTGGGGAGGCTATGGCTACACCTTC.

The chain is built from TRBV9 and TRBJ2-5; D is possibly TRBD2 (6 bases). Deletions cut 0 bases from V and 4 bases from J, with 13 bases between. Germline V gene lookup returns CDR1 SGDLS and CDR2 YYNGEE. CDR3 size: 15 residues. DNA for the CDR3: TGTGCCAGCAGCGTAGGTTCAGGGCGGGGAGAGACCCAGTACTTC. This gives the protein CASSVGSGRGETQYF.

CDR3 bases: TGCGCCAGCAGCCAAGGTCTCAGGGATCACGAAGGCTACACCTTC. Amino acid sequence: CASSQGLRDHEGYTF. The V and J genes are TRBV4-3 and TRBJ1-2; maybe TRBD1 (5 bases). Germline V lookup: CDR1 LGHNA, CDR2 YSLEER. V was clipped by 1 base and J by 8 bases, with 17 bases between them. This CDR3 comprises 15 residues.

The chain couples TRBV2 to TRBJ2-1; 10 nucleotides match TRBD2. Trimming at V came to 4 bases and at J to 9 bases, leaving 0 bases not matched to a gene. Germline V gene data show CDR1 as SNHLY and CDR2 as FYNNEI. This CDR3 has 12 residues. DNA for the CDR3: TGTGCCAGCAGTGGGACTAGCGGTGAGCAGTTCTTC. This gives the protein CASSGTSGEQFF.

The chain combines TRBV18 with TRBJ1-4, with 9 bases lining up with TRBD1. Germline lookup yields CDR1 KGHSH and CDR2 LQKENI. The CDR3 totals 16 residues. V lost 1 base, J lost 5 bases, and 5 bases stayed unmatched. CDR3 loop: CASSPLGTGSNEKLFF. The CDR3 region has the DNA TGTGCCAGCTCACCACTAGGGACAGGGTCGAATGAAAAACTGTTTTTT.

For the CDR3, the DNA is TGTGCCAGCAGGCAATTGGGCAGGGCACTCGAGCAGTACTTC. This gives the protein CASRQLGRALEQYF. The J gene is TRBJ2-7, the V gene TRBV11-2; tentative D call: TRBD1 (5 bases). V dropped 6 bases and J dropped 6 bases, with 18 bases sitting between them. Germline V lookup: CDR1 SGHAT, CDR2 FQNNGV. The CDR3 is made up of 14 amino acids.

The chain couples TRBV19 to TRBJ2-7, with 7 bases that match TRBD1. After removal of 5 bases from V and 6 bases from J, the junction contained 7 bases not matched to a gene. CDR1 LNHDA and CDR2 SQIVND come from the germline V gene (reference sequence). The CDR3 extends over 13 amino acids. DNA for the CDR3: TGTGCCAGTAGTGCACGGACAGGCACCGAGCAGTACTTC. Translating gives CASSARTGTEQYF.

The CDR3, as DNA: TGTGCCACCCGGACAGGGATTAACTATGGCTACACCTTC. Its protein is CATRTGINYGYTF. V gene TRBV28 combines with J gene TRBJ1-2; 8 bases are shared with TRBD1. The CDR3 is 13 residues long. CDR1 is MDHEN, CDR2 SYDVKM, per germline. After removal of 10 bases from V and 1 base from J, the junction contained 5 bases not matched to a gene.

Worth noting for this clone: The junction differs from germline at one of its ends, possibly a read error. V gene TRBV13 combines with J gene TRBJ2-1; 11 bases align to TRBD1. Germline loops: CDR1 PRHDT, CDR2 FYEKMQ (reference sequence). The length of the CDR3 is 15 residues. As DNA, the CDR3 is TGTGCCGGCAGCTTAGGGGACAGGGGGGTCAATGAGCAGTTCTTC. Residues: CAGSLGDRGVNEQFF.

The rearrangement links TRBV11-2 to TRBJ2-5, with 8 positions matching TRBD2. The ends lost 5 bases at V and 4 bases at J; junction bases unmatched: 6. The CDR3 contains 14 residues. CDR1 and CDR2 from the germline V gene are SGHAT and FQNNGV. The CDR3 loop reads CASSTRGGPETQYF. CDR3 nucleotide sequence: TGTGCCAGCAGCACTCGGGGGGGTCCAGAGACCCAGTACTTC.

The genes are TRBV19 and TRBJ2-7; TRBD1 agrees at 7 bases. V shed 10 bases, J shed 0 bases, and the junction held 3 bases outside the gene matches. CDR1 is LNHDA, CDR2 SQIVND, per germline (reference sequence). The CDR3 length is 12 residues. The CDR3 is CATGDSSYEQYF. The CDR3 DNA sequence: TGTGCCACCGGGGACAGCTCCTACGAGCAGTACTTC.

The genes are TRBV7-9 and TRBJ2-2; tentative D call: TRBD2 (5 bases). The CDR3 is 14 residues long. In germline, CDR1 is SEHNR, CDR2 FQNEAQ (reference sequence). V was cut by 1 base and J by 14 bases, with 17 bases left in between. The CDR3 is CASSLGRAKEDLFF. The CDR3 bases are TGTGCCAGCAGCTTAGGTCGGGCAAAGGAGGATCTGTTTTTT.

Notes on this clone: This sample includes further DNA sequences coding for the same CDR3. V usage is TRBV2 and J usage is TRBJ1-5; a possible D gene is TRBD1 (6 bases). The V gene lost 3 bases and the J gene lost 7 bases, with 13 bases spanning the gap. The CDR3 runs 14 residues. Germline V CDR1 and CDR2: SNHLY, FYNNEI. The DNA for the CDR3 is TGTGCCAGCAGTGAGCGGGGGGGGGCCCAGCCCCAGCATTTT. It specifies CASSERGGAQPQHF.